This T cell receptor (beta chain) emerged from a study of cytomegalovirus exposure and HLA in healthy donors (dated by TCRdb to about 2017). Study-wide context: A later analysis indicated that the 110 or so validation repertoires were generated on the platform also employed for the 700 or so repertoires of the first cohort. The aim of the study was to test whether cataloging public T cell receptors could identify signatures of past pathogen exposure. To predict cytomegalovirus infection status, the study combined high-throughput TCR immunosequencing, statistical association of individual TCRs with disease status, and machine learning. Along with the approximately 670-subject first cohort, a separate validation cohort of over 90 different subjects was used.

On the study overall, not on this receptor specifically: Three of the identified cytomegalovirus-associated TCR beta chains were confirmed in vitro to be specific for cytomegalovirus antigens. While some public TCRs were present in many individuals, most TCR sequences turned up only very rarely across donors. In a later analysis, TCRs clustered in the first cohort were found to also tend to co-occur in the roughly 130 validation repertoires, with 90% to 95% of cluster scores above 0. In the study, 164 TCR beta chains were listed as associated with cytomegalovirus. The classifier was reported to diagnose cytomegalovirus status with high specificity and sensitivity in both the original and validation cohorts. The authors suggested that the approach could potentially be extended to other disease states and immunological phenotypes. A later analysis had no HLA typing for the validation cohort, so co-occurrence there was scored across all 130 or so repertoires.

Library preparation used the immunoSEQ multiplex PCR assay. The published analysis was carried out like this. To diagnose cytomegalovirus status from the catalog of TCR beta chain sequences, a statistical classification framework was built. TCRdb re-hosts the immuneACCESS table, in-frame sequences only. Its copies lack some clones; in the studies checked, an unresolved V gene accounts for under half of them, and the cause for the rest is not known. The V and J calls and clone size come from that table; D and trimming were worked out from the DNA. The sample profile shows over 200,000 clones; 80% to 90% of them were found once. The ten biggest clones cover just under 3% of the sample. Separate from the approximately 700-subject first cohort, the validation cohort of roughly 110 subjects was the group to which the donors belonged. A remark on this clone: Its antigen is unknown. It has no much larger one-base neighbor in the sample; base qualities were not kept.

V is pruned by 3 bases and J by 3 bases, leaving 3 bases of the junction without a gene match. Sequences MDHEN (CDR1) and SYDVKM (CDR2) are obtained from the germline V gene. From its cysteine to its phenylalanine, the CDR3 spans 15 amino acids. Here the CDR3 DNA is all that survives: 45 bases in frame from base 1. Sequencing was performed on PBMCs. The V gene is TRBV28 and the J gene is TRBJ2-7, with 12 middle bases fitting TRBD2. The receptor was derived from a woman aged 18 to 35 in good health and CMV-seronegative. The DNA sequence is TGTGCCAGCAGTTTTCGGACTAGCGGGGTCTACGAGCAGTACTTC. This codes for CASSFRTSGVYEQYF.